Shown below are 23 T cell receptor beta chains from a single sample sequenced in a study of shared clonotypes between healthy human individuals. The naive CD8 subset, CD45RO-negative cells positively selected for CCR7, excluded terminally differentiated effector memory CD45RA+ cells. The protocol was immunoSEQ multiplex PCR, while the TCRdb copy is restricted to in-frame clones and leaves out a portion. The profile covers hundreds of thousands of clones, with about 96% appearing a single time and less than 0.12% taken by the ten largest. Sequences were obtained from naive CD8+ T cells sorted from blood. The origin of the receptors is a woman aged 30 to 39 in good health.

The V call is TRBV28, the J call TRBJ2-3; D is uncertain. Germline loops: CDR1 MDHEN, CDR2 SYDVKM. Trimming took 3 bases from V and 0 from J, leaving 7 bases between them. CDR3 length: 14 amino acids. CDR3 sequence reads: CASSFRFSTDTQYF. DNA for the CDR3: TGTGCCAGCAGTTTCCGATTTAGCACAGATACGCAGTATTTT.

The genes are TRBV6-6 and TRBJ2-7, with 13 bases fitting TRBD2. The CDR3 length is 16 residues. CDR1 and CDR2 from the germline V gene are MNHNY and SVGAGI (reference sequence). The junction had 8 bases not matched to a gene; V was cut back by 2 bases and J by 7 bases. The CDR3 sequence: CASSYGLAGVEEEQYF. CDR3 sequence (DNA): TGTGCCAGCAGTTACGGACTAGCGGGAGTAGAAGAGGAGCAGTACTTC.

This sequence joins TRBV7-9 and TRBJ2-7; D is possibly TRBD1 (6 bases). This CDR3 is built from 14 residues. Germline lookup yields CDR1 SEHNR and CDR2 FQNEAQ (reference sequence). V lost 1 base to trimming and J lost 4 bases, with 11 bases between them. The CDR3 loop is CASSLGQVIYEQYF. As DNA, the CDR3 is TGTGCCAGCAGCTTAGGACAGGTTATTTACGAGCAGTACTTC.

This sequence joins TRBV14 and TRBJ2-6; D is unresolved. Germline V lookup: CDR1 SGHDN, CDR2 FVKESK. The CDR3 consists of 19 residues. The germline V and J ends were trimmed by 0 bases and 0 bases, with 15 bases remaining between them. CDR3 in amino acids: CASSQDELDSYSGANVLTF. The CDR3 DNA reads TGTGCCAGCAGCCAAGACGAGCTTGATAGCTACTCTGGGGCCAACGTCCTGACTTTC.

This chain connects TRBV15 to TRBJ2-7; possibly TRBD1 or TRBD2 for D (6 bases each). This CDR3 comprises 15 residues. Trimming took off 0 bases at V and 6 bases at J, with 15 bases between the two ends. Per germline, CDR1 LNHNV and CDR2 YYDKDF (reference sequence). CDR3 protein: CATSRDLLEGGEQYF. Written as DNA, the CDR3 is TGTGCCACCAGCAGAGATCTCCTAGAGGGGGGCGAGCAGTACTTC.

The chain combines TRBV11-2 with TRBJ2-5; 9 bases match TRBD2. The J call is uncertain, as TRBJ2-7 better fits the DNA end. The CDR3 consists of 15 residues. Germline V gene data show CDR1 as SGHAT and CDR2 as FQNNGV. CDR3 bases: TGTGCCAGCAGTTTTAATAGCGGGGGAACCTACGAGCAGTACTTC. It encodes CASSFNSGGTYEQYF.

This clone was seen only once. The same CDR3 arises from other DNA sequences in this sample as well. The CDR3 sequence: CASSLGGAGTEAFF. The DNA for the CDR3 is TGTGCCAGCAGTTTAGGAGGGGCTGGCACTGAAGCTTTCTTT. The V call is TRBV27, the J call TRBJ1-1, with D possibly matching TRBD1 (5 bases). The V gene's germline CDR1 is MNHEY and CDR2 SMNVEV (reference sequence). Trimming pared 2 bases from V and 4 bases from J, leaving 11 bases between. The CDR3 is made up of 14 amino acids.

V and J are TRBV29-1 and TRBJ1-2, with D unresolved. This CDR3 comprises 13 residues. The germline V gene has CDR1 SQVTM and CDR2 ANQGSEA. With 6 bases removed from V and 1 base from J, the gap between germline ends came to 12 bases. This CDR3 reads CSVENRINYGYTF. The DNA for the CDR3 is TGCAGCGTAGAGAACCGAATTAACTATGGCTACACCTTC. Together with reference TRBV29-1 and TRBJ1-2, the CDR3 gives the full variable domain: SAVISQKPSRDICQRGTSLTIQCQVDSQVTMMFWYRQQPGQSLTLIATANQGSEATYESGFVIDKFPISRPNLTFSTLTVSNMSPEDSSIYLCSVENRINYGYTFGSGTRLTVV.

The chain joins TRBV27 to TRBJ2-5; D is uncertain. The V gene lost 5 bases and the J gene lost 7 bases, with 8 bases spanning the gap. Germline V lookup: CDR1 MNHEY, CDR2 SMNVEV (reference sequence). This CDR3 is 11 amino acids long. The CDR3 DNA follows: TGTGCCAGCAGTCAACACGGGACCCAGTACTTC. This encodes CASSQHGTQYF.

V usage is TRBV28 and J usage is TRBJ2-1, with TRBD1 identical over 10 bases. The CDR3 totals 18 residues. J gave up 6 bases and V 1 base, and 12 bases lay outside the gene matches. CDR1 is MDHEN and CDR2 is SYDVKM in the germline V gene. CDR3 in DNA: TGTGCCAGCAGTTTATATATGACAGGGGGCCTCTTTGGCAATGAGCAGTTCTTC. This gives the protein CASSLYMTGGLFGNEQFF. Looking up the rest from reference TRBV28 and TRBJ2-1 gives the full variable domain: DVKVTQSSRYLVKRTGEKVFLECVQDMDHENMFWYRQDPGLGLRLIYFSYDVKMKEKGDIPEGYSVSREKKERFSLILESASTNQTSMYLCASSLYMTGGLFGNEQFFGPGTRLTVL.

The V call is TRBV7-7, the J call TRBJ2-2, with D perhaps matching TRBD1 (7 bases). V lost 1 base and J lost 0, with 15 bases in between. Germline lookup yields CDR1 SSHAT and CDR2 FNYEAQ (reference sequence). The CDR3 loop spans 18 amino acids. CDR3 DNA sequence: TGTGCCAGCAGCTTAGGAGGCCAGGGGGGTTCGAACACCGGGGAGCTGTTTTTT. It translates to CASSLGGQGGSNTGELFF.

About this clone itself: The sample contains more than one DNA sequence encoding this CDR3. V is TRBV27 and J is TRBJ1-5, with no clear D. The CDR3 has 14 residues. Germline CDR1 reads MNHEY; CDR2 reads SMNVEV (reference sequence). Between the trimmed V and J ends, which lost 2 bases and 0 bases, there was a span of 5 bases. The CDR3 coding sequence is TGTGCCAGCAGTTTAAGGGATAGCAATCAGCCCCAGCATTTT. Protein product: CASSLRDSNQPQHF.

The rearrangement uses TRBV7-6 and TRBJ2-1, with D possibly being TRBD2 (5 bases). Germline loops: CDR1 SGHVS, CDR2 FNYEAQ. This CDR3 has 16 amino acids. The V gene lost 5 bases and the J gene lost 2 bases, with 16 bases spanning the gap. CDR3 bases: TGTGCCAGCAGCGCCTCCTGGGGAGCGCCCTACAATGAGCAGTTCTTC. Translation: CASSASWGAPYNEQFF. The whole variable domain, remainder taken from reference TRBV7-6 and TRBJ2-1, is GAGVSQSPRYKVTKRGQDVALRCDPISGHVSLYWYRQALGQGPEFLTYFNYEAQQDKSGLPNDRFSAERPEGSISTLTIQRTEQRDSAMYRCASSASWGAPYNEQFFGPGTRLTVL.

The CDR3 protein is CAWSGLSYGTDTQYF. The CDR3 DNA follows: TGTGCCTGGAGCGGTCTCTCGTATGGCACAGATACGCAGTATTTT. This chain links TRBV30 with TRBJ2-3; D is unclear. Germline V gene lookup returns CDR1 GTSNPN and CDR2 SVGIG (reference sequence). V was cut by 3 bases and J by 1 base, with 14 bases left in between. There are 15 residues in the CDR3. The full variable domain, completed using reference TRBV30 and TRBJ2-3, is SQTIHQWPATLVQPVGSPLSLECTVEGTSNPNLYWYRQAAGRGLQLLFYSVGIGQISSEVPQNLSASRPQDRQFILSSKKLLLSDSGFYLCAWSGLSYGTDTQYFGPGTRLTVL.

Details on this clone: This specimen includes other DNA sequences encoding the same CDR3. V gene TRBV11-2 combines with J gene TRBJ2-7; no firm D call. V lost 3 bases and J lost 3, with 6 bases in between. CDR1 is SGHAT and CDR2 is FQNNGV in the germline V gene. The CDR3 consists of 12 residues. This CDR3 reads CASSFGLYEQYF. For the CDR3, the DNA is TGTGCCAGCAGCTTTGGCCTCTACGAGCAGTACTTC.

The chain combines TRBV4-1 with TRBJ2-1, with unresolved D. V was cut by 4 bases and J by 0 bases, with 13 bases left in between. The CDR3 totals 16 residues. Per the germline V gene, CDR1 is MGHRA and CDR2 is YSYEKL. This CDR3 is CASSPRVPLSYNEQFF. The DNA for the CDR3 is TGCGCCAGCAGCCCCCGTGTGCCCCTCTCCTACAATGAGCAGTTCTTC.

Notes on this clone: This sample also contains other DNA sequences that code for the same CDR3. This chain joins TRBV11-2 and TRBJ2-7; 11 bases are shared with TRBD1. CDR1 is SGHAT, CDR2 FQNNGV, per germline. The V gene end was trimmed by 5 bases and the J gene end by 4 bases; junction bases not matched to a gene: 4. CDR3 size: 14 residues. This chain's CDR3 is CASSPGTGGYEQYF. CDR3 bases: TGTGCCAGCAGCCCGGGGACAGGGGGATACGAGCAGTACTTC.

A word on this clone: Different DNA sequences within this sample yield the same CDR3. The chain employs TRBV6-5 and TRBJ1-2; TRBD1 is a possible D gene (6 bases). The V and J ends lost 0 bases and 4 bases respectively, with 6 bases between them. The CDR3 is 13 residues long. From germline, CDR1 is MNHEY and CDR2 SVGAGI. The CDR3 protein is CASSYSDSYGYTF. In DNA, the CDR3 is TGTGCCAGCAGTTACTCGGACAGCTATGGCTACACCTTC.

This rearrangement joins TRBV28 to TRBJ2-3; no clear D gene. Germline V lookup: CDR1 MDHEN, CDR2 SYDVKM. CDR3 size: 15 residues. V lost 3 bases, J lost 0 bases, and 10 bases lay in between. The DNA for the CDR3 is TGTGCCAGCAGTTTGCCTAAGACTAGCACAGATACGCAGTATTTT. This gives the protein CASSLPKTSTDTQYF.

CDR3 coding DNA: TGTGCCAGCAGTTTATCGGGGTCGGGCAATCAGCCCCAGCATTTT. Protein product: CASSLSGSGNQPQHF. The chain recombines TRBV27 with TRBJ1-5; D is undetermined. Trimming pared 0 bases from V and 2 bases from J, leaving 8 bases between. CDR3 length equals 15 residues. Germline V CDR1 and CDR2: MNHEY, SMNVEV (reference sequence).

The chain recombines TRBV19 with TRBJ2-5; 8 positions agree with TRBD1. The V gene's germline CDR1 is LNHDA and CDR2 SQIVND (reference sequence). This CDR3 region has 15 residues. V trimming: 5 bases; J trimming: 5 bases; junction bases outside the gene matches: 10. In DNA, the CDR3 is TGTGCCAGTAGTCCGGGACAGGTTTCGCTCGAGACCCAGTACTTC. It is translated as CASSPGQVSLETQYF.

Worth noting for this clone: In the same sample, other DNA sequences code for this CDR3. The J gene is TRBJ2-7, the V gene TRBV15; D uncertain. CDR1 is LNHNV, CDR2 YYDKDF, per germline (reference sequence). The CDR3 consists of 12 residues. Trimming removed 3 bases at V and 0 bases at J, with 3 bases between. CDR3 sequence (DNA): TGTGCCACCAGCAGGGACTCCTACGAGCAGTACTTC. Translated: CATSRDSYEQYF.

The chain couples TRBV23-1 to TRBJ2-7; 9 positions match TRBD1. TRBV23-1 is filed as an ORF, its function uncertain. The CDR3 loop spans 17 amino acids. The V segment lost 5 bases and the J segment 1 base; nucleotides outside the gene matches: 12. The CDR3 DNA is TGCGCCAGCAGTTACGATCCAAGACAGGGGGTATCCTACGAGCAGTACTTC. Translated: CASSYDPRQGVSYEQYF.